Listed below are T cell receptor beta chains from one sample, sequenced in a study of T cells in Graves' hyperthyroidism and ophthalmopathy. Via MiXCR, TCRdb re-called the multiplex PCR reads, giving one row per CDR3 protein. The table shows more than 150,000 distinct CDR3 sequences, with 15% to 20% occurring only once. Sequencing input: blood. All receptors come from a woman in her forties or fifties with Graves' hyperthyroidism. The CDR3 runs from the conserved cysteine through the conserved F or W. Each record gives: V gene, J gene, D gene, clone size, CDR3 protein, CDR3 DNA. A D gene is named only where the DNA matches it firmly. Rows may omit the clone size; those that give it use once, few, many or a size class.

>TRBV6-1|TRBJ1-1|TRBD1|many
CASRERTGGKNTEAFF
TGTGCCAGCAGGGAACGTACAGGGGGCAAAAACACTGAAGCTTTCTTT
>TRBV5-1|TRBJ2-7|.|many
CASSPTASASYEQYF
TGCGCCAGCAGCCCCACAGCTAGCGCGTCCTACGAGCAGTACTTC
>TRBV4-1|TRBJ2-3|.|.
CASSQDLLTYHTDTQYF
TGCGCCAGCAGCCAAGATCTCTTGACCTACCACACAGATACGCAGTATTTT
>TRBV12-3/TRBV12-4|TRBJ1-1|.|many
CASTWGRGNTEAFF
TGTGCCAGCACTTGGGGCAGGGGGAACACTGAAGCTTTCTTT
>TRBV2|TRBJ2-7|.|many
CASSDGGSRAYEQYF
TGTGCCAGCAGTGATGGGGGGTCAAGGGCCTACGAGCAGTACTTC
>TRBV10-3|TRBJ2-7|.|many
CAISGTPTGYEQYF
TGTGCCATCAGTGGGACCCCAACCGGCTACGAGCAGTACTTC
>TRBV28|TRBJ2-2|.|many
CASSLIWAGTGELFF
TGTGCCAGCAGTCTAATTTGGGCAGGGACCGGGGAGCTGTTTTTT
>TRBV28|TRBJ2-5|TRBD2|many
CASISGGAGQETQYF
TGTGCCAGCATTAGCGGGGGGGCCGGGCAAGAGACCCAGTACTTC
>TRBV7-2|TRBJ2-7|.|.
CASSSAWNYEQYF
TGTGCCAGCAGCTCCGCGTGGAACTACGAGCAGTACTTC
>TRBV12-3/TRBV12-4|TRBJ2-1|.|many
CASRRYGNEQFF
TGTGCCAGCAGACGGTACGGGAATGAGCAGTTCTTC
>TRBV3-1|TRBJ1-5|.|many
CASSQGRGGQPQHF
TGTGCCAGCAGCCAGGGCAGGGGAGGTCAGCCCCAGCATTTT
>TRBV28|TRBJ2-1|TRBD2|.
CASSLSPPTSGHSYNEQFF
TGTGCCAGCAGTTTATCCCCCCCGACTAGCGGTCACTCCTACAATGAGCAGTTCTTC
>TRBV19|TRBJ2-7|.|.
CASSIRRGGVHEQYF
TGTGCCAGTAGTATTCGCCGGGGCGGGGTTCACGAGCAGTACTTC
>TRBV6-1|TRBJ2-1|.|many
CASSHDGTRNEQFF
TGTGCCAGCAGCCACGACGGAACTAGGAATGAGCAGTTCTTC
>TRBV19|TRBJ1-2|.|many
CASRLDSVNYGYTF
TGTGCCTCTAGGTTGGACAGCGTTAACTATGGCTACACCTTC
>TRBV29-1|TRBJ2-7|.|many
CSVRPDWVANEQYF
TGCAGCGTGAGGCCGGATTGGGTTGCAAACGAGCAGTACTTC
>TRBV19|TRBJ1-5|.|many
CASSMSLRQPQHF
TGTGCCAGTAGTATGAGTCTGAGGCAGCCCCAGCATTTT
>TRBV2|TRBJ2-1|TRBD1|.
CASSYSGTGRVDNEQFF
TGTGCCAGCAGTTACTCCGGGACAGGTAGAGTCGACAATGAGCAGTTCTTC
>TRBV20-1|TRBJ1-1|.|many
CSATPWTGIGTEAFF
TGCAGTGCTACCCCTTGGACGGGAATCGGCACTGAAGCTTTCTTT
>TRBV20-1|TRBJ2-5|.|many
CSAHYGQKETQYF
TGCAGTGCTCATTATGGACAGAAAGAGACCCAGTACTTC
>TRBV11-2|TRBJ1-2|.|.
CASSSSDTIFNYGYTF
TGTGCCAGCAGCTCCTCGGACACGATCTTTAACTATGGCTACACCTTC
>TRBV5-1|TRBJ1-4|.|few
CAGRKDPANEKLFF
TGCGCCGGCCGTAAGGACCCAGCTAATGAAAAACTGTTTTTT
>TRBV7-6|TRBJ2-3|TRBD1|many
CASSPNPRTGSTDTQYF
TGTGCCAGCAGCCCCAATCCAAGGACAGGGAGCACAGATACGCAGTATTTT
>TRBV27|TRBJ1-1|TRBD1|many
CASSFLGQVSQAFF
TGTGCCAGCAGTTTCCTCGGACAGGTCTCTCAAGCTTTCTTT
>TRBV20-1|TRBJ1-6|TRBD1|many
CKAPGTGHNSPLHF
TGCAAGGCCCCCGGGACAGGACATAATTCACCCCTCCACTTT
>TRBV14|TRBJ1-3|TRBD1|few
CASSQGTGSWTTSGNTIYF
TGTGCCAGCAGCCAGGGGACAGGGTCCTGGACGACCTCTGGAAACACCATATATTTT
>TRBV18|TRBJ1-1|.|many
CASSPGTPNTEAFF
TGTGCCAGCTCACCAGGGACCCCGAACACTGAAGCTTTCTTT
>TRBV6-1|TRBJ1-5|.|many
CASRRGYAEQAQHF
TGTGCCAGCAGAAGGGGGTATGCTGAGCAAGCCCAGCATTTT
>TRBV28|TRBJ2-5|.|many
CATIRGVQETQYF
TGTGCCACAATCAGGGGGGTCCAAGAGACCCAGTACTTC
>TRBV19|TRBJ2-1|TRBD2|.
CASSIDLSGGYYNEQFF
TGTGCCAGTAGTATAGATCTTAGCGGGGGATATTACAATGAGCAGTTCTTC
>TRBV6-1|TRBJ1-5|.|many
CASSHRASNQPQHF
TGTGCCAGCAGTCACCGGGCCTCCAATCAGCCCCAGCATTTT
>TRBV12-3/TRBV12-4|TRBJ1-1|.|many
CASRVLRGTEAFF
TGTGCCAGCAGAGTGTTGCGTGGCACTGAAGCTTTCTTT
>TRBV5-1|TRBJ2-7|TRBD2|few
CASSRSGGRSYEQYF
TGCGCCAGCAGCCGGAGCGGGGGACGCTCCTACGAGCAGTACTTC
>TRBV24-1|TRBJ1-2|.|few
CATSDFRNYDYTF
TGTGCCACCAGTGATTTCAGGAACTATGACTACACCTTC
>TRBV11-2|TRBJ1-4|.|.
CASRNPGGKGNEKLFF
TGTGCCAGCAGGAACCCGGGGGGCAAGGGTAATGAAAAACTGTTTTTT
>TRBV6-1|TRBJ2-3|TRBD1|many
CASSDTGVTDTQYF
TGTGCCAGCAGTGATACAGGGGTCACAGATACGCAGTATTTT
>TRBV12-3/TRBV12-4|TRBJ1-1|.|many
CASTRVGHNEAFF
TGTGCCAGCACTAGGGTGGGCCACAACGAAGCTTTCTTT
>TRBV7-6|TRBJ1-5|TRBD1|many
CASSLGQGFQPQHF
TGTGCCAGCAGCCTGGGACAGGGGTTTCAGCCCCAGCATTTT
>TRBV7-6|TRBJ2-7|TRBD1|many
CASSLRPTGGYSSSYEQYF
TGTGCCAGCAGCTTACGGCCGACAGGGGGATACTCCAGCTCCTACGAGCAGTACTTC
>TRBV28|TRBJ2-7|.|many
CASSGSYEQYF
TGTGCCAGCAGTGGTTCCTACGAGCAGTACTTC
>TRBV28|TRBJ1-1|TRBD1|many
CASRTGGDTEAFF
TGTGCCAGCAGAACAGGGGGGGACACTGAAGCTTTCTTT
>TRBV11-2|TRBJ2-7|TRBD1|many
CASSRDRGYEQYF
TGTGCCAGCAGTCGGGACAGGGGATACGAGCAGTACTTC
>TRBV28|TRBJ2-1|TRBD1|many
CASSSSRGSYNEQFF
TGTGCCAGCAGTTCAAGCAGGGGGTCCTACAATGAGCAGTTCTTC
>TRBV19|TRBJ2-1|.|many
CASSIGGGAGEQFF
TGTGCCAGTAGTATAGGAGGAGGGGCTGGTGAGCAGTTCTTC
>TRBV7-2|TRBJ1-3|.|many
CASSFYTLGSGNTIYF
TGTGCCAGCAGCTTTTACACCCTTGGATCTGGAAACACCATATATTTT
>TRBV27|TRBJ1-2|TRBD1|many
CASSSTGTGPYGYTF
TGTGCCAGCAGTTCAACCGGGACAGGGCCCTATGGCTACACCTTC